What follows are 29 T cell receptor beta chains derived from one specimen sequenced in a study of blood T cell repertoires in COVID-19. Profiled with immunoSEQ multiplex PCR; TCRdb holds only in-frame clones, not every one. The sample consists of about 170,000 clones, 80% to 85% of them appearing once. Sequencing input: peripheral blood. All receptors derive from a man aged 70-80 years with active or convalescent COVID-19.

This clone occurred many times. Within the sample, other DNA sequences also encode this same CDR3. CDR3: CASSYSTGGYGYTF. CDR3 DNA: TGTGCCAGCAGTTACTCGACAGGGGGATATGGCTACACCTTC. The V gene is TRBV6-2 or TRBV6-3, the J gene TRBJ1-2; 9 bases map to TRBD1. V was clipped by 0 bases and J by 5 bases; unmatched bases: 1. Per germline, CDR1 MNHEY and CDR2 SVGEGT. The CDR3 totals 14 residues.

This clone was found many times. The V gene is TRBV19, the J gene TRBJ1-5, with a weak D call TRBD1 (6 bases). Per germline, CDR1 LNHDA and CDR2 SQIVND (reference sequence). Trimming shortened V by 8 bases and J by 3 bases, and 14 bases separated the two germline ends. The CDR3 has 14 amino acids. CDR3 protein: CASGGGRNNQPQHF. The CDR3 region has the DNA TGTGCCAGTGGGGGGGGGCGGAACAATCAGCCCCAGCATTTT.

The gene calls are TRBV6-5 and TRBJ2-2, with no clear D. V lost 5 bases, J lost 7 bases, and 17 bases lay in between. This CDR3 has 15 amino acids. CDR1 and CDR2 from the germline V gene are MNHEY and SVGAGI. The CDR3 DNA is TGTGCCAGCAGTCCTTTTGAGAGCAACCTCGGGGAGCTGTTTTTT. Translated: CASSPFESNLGELFF.

The chain links TRBV5-1 to TRBJ1-4; D might be TRBD1 (6 bases). CDR1 is SGHRS, CDR2 YFSETQ, per germline. Deletions cut 0 bases from V and 8 bases from J, with 17 bases between. There are 16 residues in the CDR3. DNA for the CDR3: TGCGCCAGCAGCTTGGCCCCCATGGCAGGGGAGGAAAAACTGTTTTTT. As protein: CASSLAPMAGEEKLFF.

The chain is built from TRBV7-9 and TRBJ2-3, with TRBD2 matching 8 bases. The length of the CDR3 is 15 residues. Germline V CDR1 and CDR2: SEHNR, FQNEAQ (reference sequence). Trimming removed 4 bases from V and 4 bases from J; junction bases left unmatched: 7. The CDR3 DNA is TGTGCCAGCAGCTCAGGACTAGCCAAAGCAGATACGCAGTATTTT. Amino acid sequence: CASSSGLAKADTQYF.

This sequence joins TRBV4-1 and TRBJ1-1; TRBD1 might be the D (5 bases). Germline CDR1 reads MGHRA; CDR2 reads YSYEKL. The CDR3 is 15 amino acids. The V gene lost 3 bases and the J gene lost 0 bases, with 11 bases spanning the gap. In DNA, the CDR3 is TGCGCCAGCAGCCAGCCCTCAGGGCTGAACACTGAAGCTTTCTTT. Residues: CASSQPSGLNTEAFF.

The chain has TRBV9 and TRBJ2-5; possibly TRBD1 for D (5 bases). Trimming pared 4 bases from V and 6 bases from J, leaving 16 bases between. This CDR3 region has 14 residues. The V gene's germline CDR1 is SGDLS and CDR2 YYNGEE. As DNA, the CDR3 is TGTGCCAGCAGCCCTGCAGGGTTTTCGCAGACCCAGTACTTC. It translates to CASSPAGFSQTQYF. The full variable domain, in which reference TRBV9 and TRBJ2-5 provide the parts outside the CDR3, is DSGVTQTPKHLITATGQRVTLRCSPRSGDLSVYWYQQSLDQGLQFLIQYYNGEERAKGNILERFSAQQFPDLHSELNLSSLELGDSALYFCASSPAGFSQTQYFGPGTRLLVL.

The chain's CDR3 is CASTRQALSYEQYF. DNA for the CDR3: TGTGCCTCTACCCGACAGGCATTATCCTACGAGCAGTACTTC. This sequence joins TRBV7-8 and TRBJ2-7; maybe TRBD1 (6 bases). CDR1 and CDR2 from the germline V gene are SGHVS and FQNEAQ. Trimming pared 11 bases from V and 1 base from J, leaving 18 bases between. This CDR3 region has 14 residues.

The V and J genes are TRBV6-1 and TRBJ1-4; 10 nucleotides agree with TRBD1. CDR1 and CDR2 from the germline V gene are MNHNS and SASEGT. The CDR3 totals 16 residues. With 4 bases clipped from V and 5 bases from J, the junction kept 7 bases outside the gene matches. The CDR3 bases are TGTGCCAGCAGTGGCCTCCCGGGACAGGGGAATGAAAAACTGTTTTTT. Encoded protein: CASSGLPGQGNEKLFF.

The V and J genes are TRBV10-3 and TRBJ2-2; tentatively, D is TRBD2 (6 bases). The CDR3 extends over 17 amino acids. With 2 bases removed from V and 6 bases from J, the gap between germline ends came to 19 bases. Germline CDR1 reads ENHRY; CDR2 reads SYGVKD. CDR3 residues: CAISEKAGWERAGELFF. The CDR3 nucleotides are TGTGCCATCAGTGAGAAGGCAGGGTGGGAGCGGGCCGGGGAGCTGTTTTTT.

The chain joins TRBV5-1 to TRBJ2-5, with D possibly being TRBD1 (6 bases). The CDR3 sequence is 13 residues long. Germline V gives CDR1 SGHRS, CDR2 YFSETQ. The V end lost 2 bases, the J end lost 5 bases, and 10 bases lay between the germline ends. The CDR3 protein is CASSLQGVETQYF. DNA for the CDR3: TGCGCCAGCAGCTTACAGGGAGTGGAGACCCAGTACTTC. The variable domain in full, completed from reference TRBV5-1 and TRBJ2-5, reads KAGVTQTPRYLIKTRGQQVTLSCSPISGHRSVSWYQQTPGQGLQFLFEYFSETQRNKGNFPGRFSGRQFSNSRSEMNVSTLELGDSALYLCASSLQGVETQYFGPGTRLLVL.

The CDR3 region is CASSLIGVAGNTIYF. CDR3 coding DNA: TGTGCCAGCTCCCTCATAGGGGTAGCTGGAAACACCATATATTTT. The J gene is TRBJ1-3, the V gene TRBV18; a possible D gene is TRBD1 (5 bases). The CDR3 is 15 amino acids. Trimming removed 6 bases at V and 2 bases at J, with 14 bases between. The germline gives CDR1 KGHSH, CDR2 LQKENI.

The V and J genes are TRBV30 and TRBJ2-7, with D maybe TRBD1 (6 bases). Trimming took 0 bases from V and 0 from J, leaving 12 bases between them. The CDR3 runs to 15 residues. In germline, CDR1 is GTSNPN, CDR2 SVGIG (reference sequence). The DNA of the CDR3 is TGTGCCTGGAGTGTACTAGGACAGAGCTCCTACGAGCAGTACTTC. Its protein product is CAWSVLGQSSYEQYF.

The CDR3 coding sequence is TGCGCCAGCAGCTTCCCGGGACTAGCTAAAGGGCTAGATACGCAGTATTTT. Amino acids: CASSFPGLAKGLDTQYF. This rearrangement joins TRBV5-1 to TRBJ2-3; 9 bases line up with TRBD2. This CDR3 region has 17 residues. Per the germline V gene, CDR1 is SGHRS and CDR2 is YFSETQ. Trimming took 2 bases from V and 5 from J; bases not matched to a gene: 12.

Note on this clone: This sample includes further DNA sequences coding for the same CDR3. The J gene is TRBJ2-2, the V gene TRBV7-9, with 7 bases identical to TRBD1. The germline gives CDR1 SEHNR, CDR2 FQNEAQ (reference sequence). V was pared by 3 bases and J by 5 bases, with 6 bases of the junction left unmatched. The CDR3 is 15 amino acids. The CDR3 bases are TGTGCCAGCAGCTTGGGCGACAGGGTTACCGGGGAGCTGTTTTTT. Translating gives CASSLGDRVTGELFF.

The chain is built from TRBV7-3 and TRBJ2-3; 10 positions match TRBD2. The CDR3 length is 19 residues. The V gene's germline CDR1 is SGHTA and CDR2 FQGTGA. J lost 4 bases, V lost 1 base, and 14 bases had no gene match. Here the CDR3 DNA reads TGTGCCAGCAGCTTAATTGGTGTAGTACTAGCGGGAACGGCAGATACGCAGTATTTT. It codes for CASSLIGVVLAGTADTQYF. Combining the CDR3 with reference TRBV7-3 and TRBJ2-3 gives the whole variable domain GAGVSQTPSNKVTEKGKYVELRCDPISGHTALYWYRQSLGQGPEFLIYFQGTGAADDSGLPNDRFFAVRPEGSVSTLKIQRTERGDSAVYLCASSLIGVVLAGTADTQYFGPGTRLTVL.

The chain carries TRBV11-2 and TRBJ1-2; D is perhaps TRBD1 (5 bases). Per germline, CDR1 SGHAT and CDR2 FQNNGV. This CDR3 comprises 13 residues. Trimming cost V 5 bases and J 7 bases, with 14 bases left between them. CDR3 amino acids: CASSPLGGGGYTF. For the CDR3, the DNA is TGTGCCAGCAGCCCCCTCGGGGGAGGTGGCTACACCTTC. Together with reference TRBV11-2 and TRBJ1-2, the CDR3 gives the full variable domain: EAGVAQSPRYKIIEKRQSVAFWCNPISGHATLYWYQQILGQGPKLLIQFQNNGVVDDSQLPKDRFSAERLKGVDSTLKIQPAKLEDSAVYLCASSPLGGGGYTFGSGTRLTVV.

The CDR3 is CASSPTGANEKLFF. The CDR3 DNA is TGCGCCAGCAGCCCGACAGGAGCTAATGAAAAACTGTTTTTT. V is TRBV4-3 and J is TRBJ1-4, with a tentative D call TRBD1 (6 bases). This CDR3 is 14 amino acids long. The germline V and J ends were trimmed by 4 bases and 3 bases, with 9 bases remaining between them. Germline assignment: CDR1 LGHNA and CDR2 YSLEER.

The CDR3 protein is CATSRARQGYEQYF. The DNA for the CDR3 is TGTGCCACCAGCAGAGCCCGGCAGGGTTACGAGCAGTACTTC. V is TRBV15 and J is TRBJ2-7; maybe TRBD1 (5 bases). V was pared by 1 base and J by 4 bases, with 11 bases between. The CDR3 runs to 14 residues. Germline lookup yields CDR1 LNHNV and CDR2 YYDKDF (reference sequence).

The chain is built from TRBV18 and TRBJ2-5, with D possibly being TRBD1 (5 bases). CDR3 length equals 13 residues. Germline V gene lookup returns CDR1 KGHSH and CDR2 LQKENI. Trimming pared 1 base from V and 2 bases from J, leaving 5 bases between. The CDR3 region has the DNA TGTGCCAGCTCACCACAGGGGCAAGAGACCCAGTACTTC. It specifies CASSPQGQETQYF. The full variable domain, its missing parts supplied by reference TRBV18 and TRBJ2-5, is NAGVMQNPRHLVRRRGQEARLRCSPMKGHSHVYWYRQLPEEGLKFMVYLQKENIIDESGMPKERFSAEFPKEGPSILRIQQVVRGDSAAYFCASSPQGQETQYFGPGTRLLVL.

J is TRBJ1-2 and V is TRBV29-1; TRBD1 matches 7 bases. Germline CDR1 and CDR2: SQVTM and ANQGSEA. The CDR3 runs 11 residues. V dropped 4 bases and J dropped 7; count of bases not matched to a gene: 3. CDR3 DNA: TGCAGCGTTGGTGGGACAGCTGGCTACACCTTC. Translation gives CSVGGTAGYTF.

The chain combines TRBV29-1 with TRBJ1-1, with TRBD1 identical over 10 bases. This CDR3 is 15 amino acids long. The germline CDR1 and CDR2 sequences are SQVTM and ANQGSEA. V trimming: 4 bases; J trimming: 1 base; junction bases outside the gene matches: 6. The CDR3 DNA sequence: TGCAGCGTTGGGGGACAGGGGACTCCGAACACTGAAGCTTTCTTT. This encodes CSVGGQGTPNTEAFF.

The chain has TRBV4-3 and TRBJ1-1, with TRBD1 as a possible D gene (5 bases). Germline-derived CDR1 and CDR2 are LGHNA and YSLEER. This CDR3 has 16 amino acids. V lost 0 bases and J lost 7, with 18 bases in between. CDR3 sequence (DNA): TGCGCCAGCAGCCAAGACCGGGCGCAGGGAGGGCTTGAAGCTTTCTTT. Residues: CASSQDRAQGGLEAFF.

DNA for the CDR3: TGCGCCAGCAGCCCTAGCGGGAACTCCTACAATGAGCAGTTCTTC. It translates to CASSPSGNSYNEQFF. The genes are TRBV5-1 and TRBJ2-1, with 9 bases identical to TRBD2. Germline-derived CDR1 and CDR2 are SGHRS and YFSETQ. The trim removed 4 bases at V and 0 bases at J, leaving 2 bases unmatched. This CDR3 contains 15 residues.

The gene calls are TRBV10-3 and TRBJ1-4; D call uncertain. This CDR3 is 13 amino acids long. The V end was cut by 3 bases, the J end by 5 bases, with 7 bases between. Germline V gives CDR1 ENHRY, CDR2 SYGVKD. CDR3 amino acids: CAISDGENEKLFF. CDR3 nucleotide sequence: TGTGCCATCAGTGACGGGGAAAATGAAAAACTGTTTTTT.

J is TRBJ2-1 and V is TRBV24-1; tentative D call: TRBD1 (7 bases). Per the germline V gene, CDR1 is KGHDR and CDR2 is SFDVKD. Between the trimmed V and J ends, which lost 4 bases and 7 bases, there was a span of 13 bases. The CDR3 length is 14 residues. The CDR3 nucleotides read TGTGCCACCAGTGAGACAGGGAGGAGAAATGAGCAGTTCTTC. This encodes CATSETGRRNEQFF.

The rearrangement uses TRBV7-2 and TRBJ2-1; perhaps TRBD2 as D (6 bases). Trimming stripped 5 bases from V and 0 bases from J, with 14 bases between. Germline CDR1 is SGHTA and CDR2 is FQGNSA. The length of the CDR3 is 16 residues. The CDR3 bases are TGTGCCAGCAGCCAGGACTACCGAAGCTCCTACAATGAGCAGTTCTTC. It codes for CASSQDYRSSYNEQFF.

The chain joins TRBV27 to TRBJ2-7; TRBD2 is a possible D gene (5 bases). This CDR3 comprises 16 residues. Trimming stripped 5 bases from V and 5 bases from J, with 22 bases between. The germline V gene has CDR1 MNHEY and CDR2 SMNVEV (reference sequence). CDR3 nucleotides: TGTGCCAGCAGTCAGTTTAGCCCGGGGTTGAGCAACGAGCAGTACTTC. Translated, it gives CASSQFSPGLSNEQYF.

This clone was seen a few times. The chain combines TRBV9 with TRBJ2-4, with D tentatively TRBD2 (6 bases). The CDR3 is 13 amino acids. Deletions cut 4 bases from V and 7 bases from J, with 12 bases between. Germline V lookup: CDR1 SGDLS, CDR2 YYNGEE. This CDR3 is CASSSDAGNIQYF. Here the CDR3 DNA reads TGTGCCAGCAGCTCTGACGCGGGGAACATTCAGTACTTC.